The T cell receptor (beta chain) under discussion was sequenced for a study of blood T cell repertoires in COVID-19. Original data processing: Amplified reference gene primers provided the basis for estimating nucleated cell counts. Assay: immunoSEQ multiplex PCR; the TCRdb copy retains only in-frame clones and omits some. V, J and clone size reflect that table, while D and trimming were determined from the DNA. The sample carries roughly 190,000 clones, roughly 76% recorded once. CDR3 length: 15 amino acids. Germline CDR1 is SGDLS and CDR2 is YYNGEE. With 0 bases removed from V and 0 bases from J, the gap between germline ends came to 7 bases.

The sequencing input was peripheral blood. This clonotype was obtained from a woman aged 50 to 60 with active or convalescent COVID-19. The chain links TRBV9 to TRBJ1-3; D remains ambiguous. In DNA form, the CDR3 reads TGTGCCAGCAGCGTAGGTCTGAGCTCTGGAAACACCATATATTTT. This gives the protein CASSVGLSSGNTIYF. Complete variable domain (other parts from reference TRBV9 and TRBJ1-3): DSGVTQTPKHLITATGQRVTLRCSPRSGDLSVYWYQQSLDQGLQFLIQYYNGEERAKGNILERFSAQQFPDLHSELNLSSLELGDSALYFCASSVGLSSGNTIYFGEGSWLTVV.